The 26 T cell receptor beta chains in this list originate from one sample, sequenced in a study of Graves' ophthalmopathy and Graves' hyperthyroidism. RNA served as the template for amplifying TCR beta CDR3 regions. RT-PCR was first run with HTBI primers, then multiplex PCR in a second round. One entry per CDR3 protein, called by TCRdb with MiXCR from the multiplex PCR reads. There are roughly 700,000 distinct CDR3 sequences in the sample; approximately 40% occur only once, and 44% lies in the top ten. Material for sequencing was peripheral blood. The receptors were gathered from an adult man with Graves' ophthalmopathy.

Of note for this clonotype: The junction differs from germline at one of its ends, possibly a read error. J is TRBJ1-5 and V is TRBV24-1; possibly TRBD1 for D (5 bases). Germline V gene sequence: CDR1 KGHDR, CDR2 SFDVKD. This CDR3 has 15 amino acids. The CDR3 coding sequence is TGTGCCAGCAGTTGGACCGGGGGGAGCAATCAGCCCCAGCATTTT. This codes for CASSWTGGSNQPQHF.

The sample holds a few counts of this clonotype. The chain links TRBV14 to TRBJ2-7, with D maybe TRBD2 (6 bases). This CDR3 has 13 amino acids. Germline values: CDR1 SGHDN, CDR2 FVKESK. Trimming removed 4 bases from V and 7 bases from J, with 14 bases in between. CDR3 sequence (DNA): TGTGCCAGCAGCCTAGCGGATACGGGGGAGCAGTACTTC. Its translation: CASSLADTGEQYF.

V and J are TRBV7-9 and TRBJ2-7; D perhaps matches TRBD1 (8 bases). The CDR3 spans 14 residues. Germline-derived CDR1 and CDR2 are SEHNR and FQNEAQ (reference sequence). V gave up 5 bases and J gave up 4 bases, with 15 bases separating them. The CDR3, as DNA: TGTGCCAGCAGCGTTGGACAGGGAGGGTACGAGCAGTACTTC. This codes for CASSVGQGGYEQYF.

The chain uses TRBV5-6 and TRBJ2-7; D is possibly TRBD1 (6 bases). The CDR3 length is 16 residues. Germline CDR1 SGHDT, CDR2 YYEEEE. V lost 4 bases and J lost 3, with 20 bases in between. This CDR3 is CASSAPGPGAFYEQYF. Written as DNA, the CDR3 is TGTGCCAGCAGCGCCCCGGGCCCAGGGGCGTTCTACGAGCAGTACTTC.

Many counts were recorded for this clonotype. V and J are TRBV19 and TRBJ1-2; 9 bases line up with TRBD1. Per germline, CDR1 LNHDA and CDR2 SQIVND (reference sequence). V shed 4 bases and J 1 base; nucleotides not matched to a gene: 7. The CDR3 is 16 amino acids. CDR3 protein: CASSTTGTGNNYGYTF. The CDR3 nucleotides read TGTGCCAGTAGTACTACAGGGACAGGGAATAACTATGGCTACACCTTC.

This clonotype was observed many times. The chain uses TRBV15 and TRBJ1-5, with D perhaps matching TRBD1 (6 bases). Germline lookup yields CDR1 LNHNV and CDR2 YYDKDF (reference sequence). This CDR3 is 15 amino acids long. Trimming left V 0 bases short and J 4 bases short, with 10 bases between. The CDR3: CATSRERGFNQPQHF. The CDR3 DNA reads TGTGCCACCAGCAGAGAAAGGGGGTTTAATCAGCCCCAGCATTTT.

This clonotype was detected only a few times. The rearrangement links TRBV7-9 to TRBJ1-3; unclear D gene. Germline CDR1 SEHNR, CDR2 FQNEAQ (reference sequence). There are 16 residues in the CDR3. V dropped 5 bases and J dropped 7 bases, with 21 bases sitting between them. The CDR3 DNA reads TGTGCCAGCAGCCCAGATTACCGGTTGGTCTGGAACACCATATATTTT. It specifies CASSPDYRLVWNTIYF.

Of note for this clonotype: A junction boundary mismatches the germline segment, possibly from a read error. The chain has TRBV10-3 and TRBJ2-5, with TRBD2 matching 7 bases. This CDR3 has 15 residues. The V gene's germline CDR1 is ENHRY and CDR2 SYGVKD. This CDR3 reads CASSAGLPAPETQYF. In DNA form, the CDR3 reads TGTGCCAGCAGTGCGGGACTACCGGCCCCCGAGACCCAGTACTTC.

This clonotype was seen a single time. DNA of the CDR3: TGTGCCAGCAGTGAAGGGGACTTTGAAAAACTGTTTTTT. Amino acid sequence: CASSEGDFEKLFF. The chain employs TRBV12-3 or TRBV12-4 and TRBJ1-4; possible D gene TRBD1, 5 bases. This CDR3 is 13 amino acids long. V shed 5 bases and J shed 7 bases, with 11 bases lying between them.

The chain carries TRBV9 and TRBJ1-5; tentative D call: TRBD1 (5 bases). Germline CDR1 and CDR2: SGDLS and YYNGEE. V lost 4 bases, J lost 6 bases, and 14 bases lay in between. This CDR3 spans 14 amino acids. The CDR3 loop is CASSPRVGGQPQHF. The CDR3 DNA sequence: TGTGCCAGCAGCCCCCGGGTTGGGGGTCAGCCCCAGCATTTT.

The V call is TRBV20-1, the J call TRBJ1-1; D ambiguous. The CDR3 is made up of 13 amino acids. Trimming shortened V by 0 bases and J by 5 bases, and 10 bases separated the two germline ends. The V gene's germline CDR1 is DFQATT and CDR2 SNEGSKA (reference sequence). This CDR3 reads CSARDLAKTEAFF. The CDR3 region has the DNA TGCAGTGCTAGAGATCTAGCCAAAACTGAAGCTTTCTTT.

V and J are TRBV7-2 and TRBJ2-3; perhaps D is TRBD1 or TRBD2 (6 bases each). V lost 0 bases and J 3 bases, leaving 13 bases between the germline ends. CDR1 is SGHTA and CDR2 is FQGNSA in the germline V gene. There are 16 residues in the CDR3. CDR3 loop: CASSLAEGGGTDTQYF. The CDR3 DNA sequence: TGTGCCAGCAGCTTAGCTGAGGGGGGAGGTACAGATACGCAGTATTTT.

The J gene is TRBJ2-7, the V gene TRBV20-1; TRBD1 matches 8 bases. Germline CDR1 is DFQATT and CDR2 is SNEGSKA (reference sequence). J was trimmed by 4 bases and V by 5 bases; bases with no gene match: 7. The CDR3 loop spans 13 amino acids. The CDR3 loop is CSAPGTGLYEQYF. CDR3 DNA: TGCAGTGCTCCCGGGACAGGATTATACGAGCAGTACTTC.

J is TRBJ1-4 and V is TRBV25-1; TRBD1 matches at 11 bases. Germline lookup yields CDR1 MGHDK and CDR2 SYGVNS. This CDR3 is built from 15 residues. Trimming cost V 6 bases and J 6 bases; bases outside gene matches: 6. The CDR3 protein is CASRRGQGAHEKLFF. CDR3 DNA: TGTGCCAGCAGGCGAGGACAGGGGGCGCATGAAAAACTGTTTTTT.

The rearrangement uses TRBV25-1 and TRBJ2-2; D perhaps matches TRBD1 (5 bases). Germline V lookup: CDR1 MGHDK, CDR2 SYGVNS. CDR3 length equals 13 residues. V lost 7 bases and J lost 6, with 12 bases in between. CDR3 residues: CASKDILSGELFF. CDR3 nucleotide sequence: TGTGCCAGCAAGGACATTTTATCCGGGGAGCTGTTTTTT.

The chain has TRBV7-1 and TRBJ1-1; D might be TRBD1 (5 bases). TRBV7-1 is treated as an ORF (open reading frame) with a function not yet certain. The CDR3 contains 14 residues. Trimming stripped 4 bases from V and 5 bases from J, with 14 bases between. This chain's CDR3 is CASSWDGTVTEAFF. Written as DNA, the CDR3 is TGTGCCAGCAGCTGGGACGGGACGGTGACTGAAGCTTTCTTT.

The rearrangement joins TRBV10-3 to TRBJ2-7, with 10 bases aligning to TRBD1. The CDR3 spans 15 residues. In germline, CDR1 is ENHRY, CDR2 SYGVKD. The V segment lost 2 bases and the J segment 1 base; nucleotides outside the gene matches: 2. The CDR3 here is CAISERDRGSYEQYF. CDR3 DNA: TGTGCCATCAGTGAGCGGGACAGGGGATCCTACGAGCAGTACTTC.

V gene TRBV4-1 combines with J gene TRBJ2-7; unclear D gene. Trimming removed 1 base from V and 2 bases from J, with 9 bases in between. Germline CDR1 and CDR2: MGHRA and YSYEKL. The CDR3 contains 14 residues. CDR3 loop: CASSQGGRPYEQYF. CDR3 DNA sequence: TGCGCCAGCAGCCAAGGTGGTAGACCCTACGAGCAGTACTTC.

This clonotype appeared once. The chain is built from TRBV7-8 and TRBJ2-5; TRBD1 aligns across 8 bases. CDR1 and CDR2 from the germline V gene are SGHVS and FQNEAQ. Trimming took 7 bases from V and 5 from J; bases not matched to a gene: 12. CDR3 length equals 15 residues. CDR3 nucleotides: TGTGCCAGCACCCGAACCAGGACAGGGATGGAGACCCAGTACTTC. This codes for CASTRTRTGMETQYF.

This chain's CDR3 is CSPRLYSGNTIYF. The CDR3 nucleotides are TGCAGCCCACGACTGTACTCTGGAAACACCATATATTTT. The V call is TRBV29-1, the J call TRBJ1-3; D call uncertain. Trimming removed 8 bases at V and 0 bases at J, with 11 bases between. The CDR3 covers 13 residues. Per the germline V gene, CDR1 is SQVTM and CDR2 is ANQGSEA.

This clonotype was observed many times. The rearrangement links TRBV7-8 to TRBJ1-2; the match to TRBD1 covers 10 bases. The junction had 5 bases not matched to a gene; V was cut back by 6 bases and J by 7 bases. CDR1 is SGHVS and CDR2 is FQNEAQ in the germline V gene. The CDR3 has 13 amino acids. DNA of the CDR3: TGTGCCAGCAGTCCGGGACAGGGGTTTGGCTACACCTTC. Its protein product is CASSPGQGFGYTF.

This clonotype was recorded at least ten times. The chain recombines TRBV9 with TRBJ1-2; TRBD1 might be the D (6 bases). Germline loops: CDR1 SGDLS, CDR2 YYNGEE. V gave up 4 bases and J gave up 6 bases, with 16 bases separating them. This CDR3 contains 14 residues. The CDR3 loop reads CASSPRRGADGYTF. As DNA, the CDR3 is TGTGCCAGCAGCCCTCGGAGGGGGGCTGATGGCTACACCTTC.

This clonotype occurred once. Since a much larger clone is just one base distant, this may be a read error. The chain recombines TRBV5-1 with TRBJ2-5; D is unresolved. Germline V gives CDR1 SGHRS, CDR2 YFSETQ. The CDR3 covers 14 residues. The CDR3 here is CASSLGQEQETQDF. CDR3 sequence (DNA): TGCGCCAGCAGCTTGGGTCAGGAACAAGAGACCCAGGACTTC.

The chain links TRBV20-1 to TRBJ2-7; tentative D call: TRBD2 (6 bases). CDR3 length equals 13 residues. V was trimmed by 3 bases and J by 5 bases, leaving 14 bases between them. CDR1 is DFQATT and CDR2 is SNEGSKA in the germline V gene (reference sequence). This CDR3 reads CSAREGTGDEQYF. The DNA for the CDR3 is TGCAGTGCTAGGGAGGGGACTGGCGACGAGCAGTACTTC.

This clonotype occurred many times. V is TRBV12-3 or TRBV12-4 and J is TRBJ2-6; no firm D call. CDR3 length equals 14 residues. Trimming took off 5 bases at V and 4 bases at J, with 9 bases between the two ends. The chain's CDR3 is CASSRKSGANVLTF. The CDR3 bases are TGTGCCAGCAGTCGGAAGTCCGGGGCCAACGTCCTGACTTTC.

This clonotype was recorded once. The CDR3 reads CASSYSIDTKSNQPQHF. CDR3 coding DNA: TGTGCCAGCAGTTACTCGATCGACACCAAGAGCAATCAGCCCCAGCATTTT. The chain joins TRBV6-2 or TRBV6-3 to TRBJ1-5, with D hard to call. The CDR3 is 17 amino acids. With 0 bases removed from V and 1 base from J, the gap between germline ends came to 13 bases. Germline CDR1 and CDR2: MNHEY and SVGEGT.